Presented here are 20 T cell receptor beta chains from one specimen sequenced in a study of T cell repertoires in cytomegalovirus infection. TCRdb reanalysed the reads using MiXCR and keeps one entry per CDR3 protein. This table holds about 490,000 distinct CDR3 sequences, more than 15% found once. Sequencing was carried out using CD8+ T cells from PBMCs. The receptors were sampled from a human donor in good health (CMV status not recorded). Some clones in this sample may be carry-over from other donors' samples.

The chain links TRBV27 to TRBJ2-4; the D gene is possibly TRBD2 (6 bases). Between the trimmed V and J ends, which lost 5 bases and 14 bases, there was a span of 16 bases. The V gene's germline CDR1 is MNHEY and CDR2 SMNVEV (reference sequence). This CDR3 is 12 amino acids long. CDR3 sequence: CASSDRDFREYF. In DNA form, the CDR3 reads TGTGCCAGCAGTGATCGGGACTTTAGGGAGTACTTC.

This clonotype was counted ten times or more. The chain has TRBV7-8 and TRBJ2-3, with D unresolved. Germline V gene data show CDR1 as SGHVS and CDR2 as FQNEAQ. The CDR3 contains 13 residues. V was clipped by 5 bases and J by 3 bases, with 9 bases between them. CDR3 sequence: CASSTKGTDTQYF. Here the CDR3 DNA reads TGTGCCAGCAGCACAAAAGGGACAGATACGCAGTATTTT.

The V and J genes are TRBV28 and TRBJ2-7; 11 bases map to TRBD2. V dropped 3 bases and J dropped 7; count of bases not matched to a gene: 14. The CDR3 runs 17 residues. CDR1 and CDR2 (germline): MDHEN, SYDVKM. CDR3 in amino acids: CASSFSEISGRVREQYF. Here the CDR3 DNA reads TGTGCCAGCAGTTTCTCTGAAATTAGCGGGAGGGTTAGAGAGCAGTACTTC.

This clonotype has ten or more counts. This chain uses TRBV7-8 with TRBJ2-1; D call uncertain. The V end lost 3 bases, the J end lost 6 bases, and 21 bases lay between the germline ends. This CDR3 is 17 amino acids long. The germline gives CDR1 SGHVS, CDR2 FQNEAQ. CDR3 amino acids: CASSFIFIAATANEQFF. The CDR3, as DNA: TGTGCCAGCAGCTTCATATTCATAGCTGCTACAGCCAATGAGCAGTTCTTC.

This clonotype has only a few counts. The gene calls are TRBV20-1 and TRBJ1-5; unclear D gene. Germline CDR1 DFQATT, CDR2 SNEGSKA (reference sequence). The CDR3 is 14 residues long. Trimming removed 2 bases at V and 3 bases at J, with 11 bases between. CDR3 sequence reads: CSARPGPHNQPQHF. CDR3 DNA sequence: TGCAGTGCTAGACCAGGACCGCACAATCAGCCCCAGCATTTT.

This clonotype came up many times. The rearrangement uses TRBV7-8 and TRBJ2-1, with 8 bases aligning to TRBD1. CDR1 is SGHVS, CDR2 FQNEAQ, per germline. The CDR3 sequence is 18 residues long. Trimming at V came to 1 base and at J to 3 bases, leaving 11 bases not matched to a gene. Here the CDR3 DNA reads TGTGCCAGCAGCTTAGTACAGGGGGAAGCGAACATCTACAATGAGCAGTTCTTC. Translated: CASSLVQGEANIYNEQFF.

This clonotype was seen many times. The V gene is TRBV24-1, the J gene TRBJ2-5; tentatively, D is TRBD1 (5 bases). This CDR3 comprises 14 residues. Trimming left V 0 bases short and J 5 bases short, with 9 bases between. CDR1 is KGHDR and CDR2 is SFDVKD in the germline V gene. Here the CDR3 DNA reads TGTGCCACCAGTGATTTGGCAGGGCCGGAGACCCAGTACTTC. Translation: CATSDLAGPETQYF.

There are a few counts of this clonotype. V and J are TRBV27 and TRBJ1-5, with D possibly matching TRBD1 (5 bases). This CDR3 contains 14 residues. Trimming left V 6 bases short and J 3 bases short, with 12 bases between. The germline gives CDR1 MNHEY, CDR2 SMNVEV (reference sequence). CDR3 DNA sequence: TGTGCCAGCAGACCCGGGACGGTCAATCAGCCCCAGCATTTT. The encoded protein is CASRPGTVNQPQHF.

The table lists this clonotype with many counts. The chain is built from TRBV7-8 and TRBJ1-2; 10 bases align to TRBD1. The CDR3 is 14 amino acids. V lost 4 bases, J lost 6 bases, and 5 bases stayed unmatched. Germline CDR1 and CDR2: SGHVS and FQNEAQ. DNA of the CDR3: TGTGCCAGCAGCTCGGGACAGGGGCTCCATGGCTACACCTTC. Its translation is CASSSGQGLHGYTF. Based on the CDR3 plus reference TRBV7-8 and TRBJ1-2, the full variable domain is GAGVSQSPRYKVAKRGQDVALRCDPISGHVSLFWYQQALGQGPEFLTYFQNEAQLDKSGLPSDRFFAERPEGSVSTLKIQRTQQEDSAVYLCASSSGQGLHGYTFGSGTRLTVV.

The CDR3 loop reads CATSDRGVNGYTF. The CDR3 DNA is TGTGCCACCAGTGATCGGGGAGTGAATGGCTACACCTTC. V gene TRBV24-1 combines with J gene TRBJ1-2, with D uncertain. Germline V lookup: CDR1 KGHDR, CDR2 SFDVKD. V lost 3 bases and J 6 bases, leaving 10 bases between the germline ends. The CDR3 consists of 13 residues.

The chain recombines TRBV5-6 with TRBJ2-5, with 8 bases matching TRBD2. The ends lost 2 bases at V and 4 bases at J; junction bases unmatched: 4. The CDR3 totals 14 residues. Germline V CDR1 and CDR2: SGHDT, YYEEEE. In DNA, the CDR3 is TGTGCCAGCAGCTTAGCGGGGGCCCCAGAGACCCAGTACTTC. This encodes CASSLAGAPETQYF.

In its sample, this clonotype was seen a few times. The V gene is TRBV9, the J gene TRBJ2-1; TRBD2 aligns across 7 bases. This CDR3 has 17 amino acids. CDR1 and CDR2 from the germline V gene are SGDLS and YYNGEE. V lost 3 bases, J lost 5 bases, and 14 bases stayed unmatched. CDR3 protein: CASSARSSGPNHNEQFF. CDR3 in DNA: TGTGCCAGCAGCGCTCGCTCTAGCGGTCCAAACCACAATGAGCAGTTCTTC.

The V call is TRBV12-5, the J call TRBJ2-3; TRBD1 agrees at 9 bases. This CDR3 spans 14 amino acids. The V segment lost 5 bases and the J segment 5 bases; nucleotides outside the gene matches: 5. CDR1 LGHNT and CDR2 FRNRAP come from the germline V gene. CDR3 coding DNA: TGTGCTAGTGGTCCGGGACAGGGAAGAGATACGCAGTATTTT. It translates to CASGPGQGRDTQYF.

The CDR3 here is CASSLFPGLAGGPGDEQFF. The CDR3 DNA is TGTGCCAGCAGCCTCTTCCCGGGACTAGCGGGAGGGCCCGGGGATGAGCAGTTCTTC. This chain links TRBV3-1 with TRBJ2-1; 16 nucleotides line up with TRBD2. Germline CDR1 and CDR2: LGHDT and YNNKEL (reference sequence). The CDR3 extends over 19 amino acids. Losses at the gene ends were 4 bases for V and 8 bases for J; bases not matched to a gene: 14.

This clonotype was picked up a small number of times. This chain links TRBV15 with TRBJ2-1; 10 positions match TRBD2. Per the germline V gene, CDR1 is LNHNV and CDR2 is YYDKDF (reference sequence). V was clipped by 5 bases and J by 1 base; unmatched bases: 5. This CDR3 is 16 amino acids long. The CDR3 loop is CATSAPSGSSYNEQFF. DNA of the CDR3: TGTGCCACCAGCGCGCCTAGCGGGAGTTCCTACAATGAGCAGTTCTTC.

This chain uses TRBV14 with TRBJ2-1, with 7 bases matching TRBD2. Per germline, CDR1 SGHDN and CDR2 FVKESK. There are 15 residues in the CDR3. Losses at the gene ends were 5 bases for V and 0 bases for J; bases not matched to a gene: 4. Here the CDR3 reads CASSDAGASYNEQFF. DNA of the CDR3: TGTGCCAGCAGCGACGCGGGAGCCTCCTACAATGAGCAGTTCTTC.

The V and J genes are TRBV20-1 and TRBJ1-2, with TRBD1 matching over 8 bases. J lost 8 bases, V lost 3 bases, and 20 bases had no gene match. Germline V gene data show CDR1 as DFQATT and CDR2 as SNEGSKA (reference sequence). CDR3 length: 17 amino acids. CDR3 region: CSASPLPGQGLREGYTF. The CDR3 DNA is TGCAGTGCTAGTCCCCTCCCCGGACAGGGTCTACGGGAGGGCTACACCTTC.

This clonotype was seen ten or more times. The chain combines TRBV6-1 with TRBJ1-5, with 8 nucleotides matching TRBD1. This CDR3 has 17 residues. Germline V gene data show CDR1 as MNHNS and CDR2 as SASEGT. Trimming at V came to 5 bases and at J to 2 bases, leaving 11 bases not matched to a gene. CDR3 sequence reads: CASSPGGGKFGNQPQHF. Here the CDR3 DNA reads TGTGCCAGCAGTCCAGGGGGCGGTAAGTTTGGCAATCAGCCCCAGCATTTT.

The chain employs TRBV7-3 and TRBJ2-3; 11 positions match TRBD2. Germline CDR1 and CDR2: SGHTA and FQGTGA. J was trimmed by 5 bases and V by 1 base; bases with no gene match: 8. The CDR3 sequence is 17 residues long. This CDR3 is CASSLIGSGGAGDTQYF. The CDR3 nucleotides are TGTGCCAGCAGCTTAATCGGTAGCGGGGGGGCAGGAGATACGCAGTATTTT. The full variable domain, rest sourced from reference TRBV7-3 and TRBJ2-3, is GAGVSQTPSNKVTEKGKYVELRCDPISGHTALYWYRQSLGQGPEFLIYFQGTGAADDSGLPNDRFFAVRPEGSVSTLKIQRTERGDSAVYLCASSLIGSGGAGDTQYFGPGTRLTVL.

The CDR3 DNA is TGTGCCAACACCTGGGGCGGGGGGCTCGGGGAGCAGTACTTC. Protein sequence: CANTWGGGLGEQYF. The V gene is TRBV6-1, the J gene TRBJ2-7; 8 bases fit TRBD2. The CDR3 loop spans 14 amino acids. V gave up 10 bases and J gave up 7 bases; unmatched junction bases: 15. Germline CDR1 and CDR2: MNHNS and SASEGT.